These 24 T cell receptor beta chains share one sample of origin, sequenced in a study of T cell repertoires in cytomegalovirus infection (dated by TCRdb to between 2018 and 2021). TCRdb lists the instrument as Illumina HiSeq 1500. TCRdb reanalyzed the raw reads on its own, using fastp at Q25 for trimming and MiXCR for clone calling, and kept in-frame beta chains. One record per CDR3 amino acid sequence lists the most common genes and DNA. A total of roughly 500,000 distinct CDR3 sequences appear in this sample, about 11% of them only once. More than 8.5% of the sample rests with the top ten. Sequencing input: PBMCs. These receptors were taken from a human donor in good health (CMV status not recorded). Some clones in this sample may be carry-over from other donors' samples.

This clonotype was observed a handful of times. The V call is TRBV7-6, the J call TRBJ2-7; D gene unclear. The V gene's germline CDR1 is SGHVS and CDR2 FNYEAQ. The germline V and J ends were trimmed by 0 bases and 1 base, with 10 bases remaining between them. The CDR3 totals 15 residues. For the CDR3, the DNA is TGTGCCAGCAGCTTAGCGATTGGCCGGTCCTACGAGCAGTACTTC. It specifies CASSLAIGRSYEQYF.

This clonotype is a singleton in its sample. Compared with germline, one end of the junction differs, possibly owing to a read error. The chain has TRBV24-1 and TRBJ2-5; 10 bases align to TRBD2. The germline CDR1 and CDR2 sequences are KGHDR and SFDVKD. This CDR3 has 18 amino acids. The CDR3 region has the DNA TGTGCCACCAGTGATTTGCGGGAACGGACTAGCGGCCAAGAGACCCGGTACTTC. This translates into CATSDLRERTSGQETRYF.

This clonotype came up many times. The chain recombines TRBV12-3 or TRBV12-4 with TRBJ2-7, with 7 bases aligning to TRBD1. This CDR3 spans 13 amino acids. J lost 8 bases, V lost 6 bases, and 10 bases had no gene match. CDR3 sequence reads: CASSQGTDVKQYF. CDR3 sequence (DNA): TGTGCCAGCAGCCAGGGGACAGACGTTAAGCAGTACTTC.

The V call is TRBV25-1, the J call TRBJ1-1, with D perhaps matching TRBD1 (5 bases). CDR1 is MGHDK and CDR2 is SYGVNS in the germline V gene. This CDR3 is 14 amino acids long. V lost 4 bases and J 2 bases, leaving 11 bases between the germline ends. The CDR3 protein is CASSALQVNTEAFF. Written as DNA, the CDR3 is TGTGCCAGCAGTGCCTTACAGGTAAACACTGAAGCTTTCTTT.

This clonotype has at least ten counts. The J gene is TRBJ1-5, the V gene TRBV19, with D possibly being TRBD1 (6 bases). Germline-derived CDR1 and CDR2 are LNHDA and SQIVND (reference sequence). The CDR3 runs 14 residues. Trimming cost V 2 bases and J 7 bases, with 12 bases left between them. Here the CDR3 reads CASSITGSGQPQHF. CDR3 in DNA: TGTGCCAGTAGTATAACAGGGTCTGGGCAGCCCCAGCATTTT.

This clonotype was seen repeatedly, ten times or more. The CDR3 spells CASSLEGADTEAFF. Here the CDR3 DNA reads TGTGCCAGCAGCTTAGAGGGGGCGGACACTGAAGCTTTCTTT. This chain connects TRBV7-2 to TRBJ1-1; 7 nucleotides line up with TRBD1. J lost 3 bases, V lost 1 base, and 2 bases had no gene match. CDR1 is SGHTA, CDR2 FQGNSA, per germline. The CDR3 loop spans 14 amino acids.

CDR3 in DNA: TGCGCCAGCAGCCGTCTTCAGGGACAGAGCAATCAGCCCCAGCATTTT. Encoded protein: CASSRLQGQSNQPQHF. This chain connects TRBV5-1 to TRBJ1-5; 7 bases line up with TRBD1. The CDR3 length is 16 residues. Unmatched junction bases numbered 8, after V lost 4 bases and J lost 1 base. Germline values: CDR1 SGHRS, CDR2 YFSETQ.

This clonotype has just a few counts. CDR3 protein: CSVVEPPYEQYF. The CDR3 nucleotides are TGCAGCGTTGTAGAGCCCCCCTACGAGCAGTACTTC. This rearrangement joins TRBV29-1 to TRBJ2-7; D is uncertain. Germline V gene lookup returns CDR1 SQVTM and CDR2 ANQGSEA. This CDR3 contains 12 residues. V was trimmed by 4 bases and J by 2 bases, leaving 9 bases between them.

The chain is built from TRBV27 and TRBJ1-2; 8 positions agree with TRBD1. The CDR3 has 14 residues. J lost 3 bases, V lost 4 bases, and 4 bases had no gene match. Germline V CDR1 and CDR2: MNHEY, SMNVEV (reference sequence). The CDR3 DNA reads TGTGCCAGCAGTTCGGCAGGGGGCTACTATGGCTACACCTTC. Amino acids: CASSSAGGYYGYTF.

The sample holds many counts of this clonotype. Compared with germline, one end of the junction differs, possibly owing to a read error. This chain joins TRBV7-7 and TRBJ2-1; D possibly corresponds to TRBD2 (6 bases). The CDR3 consists of 13 residues. The V gene's germline CDR1 is SSHAT and CDR2 FNYEAQ (reference sequence). The CDR3: CASSPTRFDEQFF. The CDR3 nucleotides are TGTGCTAGCAGCCCGACTAGATTTGATGAGCAGTTCTTC.

This clonotype was counted ten times or more. The chain uses TRBV11-2 and TRBJ2-3; 12 positions agree with TRBD2. Looked up from germline, CDR1 is SGHAT and CDR2 is FQNNGV. After removal of 1 base from V and 14 bases from J, the junction contained 10 bases not matched to a gene. The CDR3 runs to 15 residues. CDR3 DNA: TGTGCCAGCAGCTTAGGAGGGAGGACTAGCGGGAAAAGGTATTTT. Translating gives CASSLGGRTSGKRYF.

This clonotype was seen only a few times. V is TRBV20-1 and J is TRBJ2-7; 8 nucleotides match TRBD1. The V gene's germline CDR1 is DFQATT and CDR2 SNEGSKA (reference sequence). Unmatched junction bases numbered 10, after V lost 6 bases and J lost 0 bases. The CDR3 is 15 amino acids. The CDR3 loop reads CSATPGGYSSYEQYF. For the CDR3, the DNA is TGCAGTGCGACCCCAGGGGGCTATAGCTCCTACGAGCAGTACTTC.

The chain links TRBV6-2 or TRBV6-3 to TRBJ1-1, with a tentative D call TRBD1 (5 bases). The CDR3 contains 14 residues. Between the trimmed V and J ends, which lost 1 base and 4 bases, there was a span of 10 bases. CDR1 is MNHEY, CDR2 SVGEGT, per germline. CDR3 region: CASSYYQGSTEAFF. As DNA, the CDR3 is TGTGCCAGCAGTTACTACCAGGGTTCCACTGAAGCTTTCTTT.

This clonotype was counted many times. The gene calls are TRBV5-1 and TRBJ2-7; 14 bases are a match to TRBD2. Germline CDR1 and CDR2: SGHRS and YFSETQ. After removal of 4 bases from V and 2 bases from J, the junction contained 5 bases not matched to a gene. The CDR3 contains 16 residues. CDR3 DNA: TGCGCCAGCAGCGTAAGACTAGCGGGAGGGCCCTACGAGCAGTACTTC. This gives the protein CASSVRLAGGPYEQYF. The full variable domain, completed using reference TRBV5-1 and TRBJ2-7, is KAGVTQTPRYLIKTRGQQVTLSCSPISGHRSVSWYQQTPGQGLQFLFEYFSETQRNKGNFPGRFSGRQFSNSRSEMNVSTLELGDSALYLCASSVRLAGGPYEQYFGPGTRLTVT.

The sample holds many counts of this clonotype. The chain is built from TRBV11-2 and TRBJ1-3; D call uncertain. Trimming left V 6 bases short and J 0 bases short, with 12 bases between. Germline-derived CDR1 and CDR2 are SGHAT and FQNNGV. The CDR3 sequence is 15 residues long. The CDR3 spells CASSFTEISGNTIYF. The CDR3 bases are TGTGCCAGCAGTTTTACTGAAATCTCTGGAAACACCATATATTTT. Using reference TRBV11-2 and TRBJ1-3 for the parts outside the CDR3, the full variable domain is EAGVAQSPRYKIIEKRQSVAFWCNPISGHATLYWYQQILGQGPKLLIQFQNNGVVDDSQLPKDRFSAERLKGVDSTLKIQPAKLEDSAVYLCASSFTEISGNTIYFGEGSWLTVV.

This clonotype was observed many times. The genes are TRBV28 and TRBJ1-5; 9 bases are shared with TRBD1. Losses at the gene ends were 5 bases for V and 3 bases for J; bases not matched to a gene: 5. The CDR3 is 15 residues long. Germline V lookup: CDR1 MDHEN, CDR2 SYDVKM. This chain's CDR3 is CASSAGQGNNQPQHF. The CDR3 DNA reads TGTGCCAGCAGTGCGGGACAGGGTAACAATCAGCCCCAGCATTTT.

This clonotype was found many times. The CDR3 protein is CASSLAQGDQPQHF. The CDR3 DNA reads TGTGCCAGCAGCTTAGCGCAAGGGGATCAGCCCCAGCATTTT. V usage is TRBV7-9 and J usage is TRBJ1-5; a possible D gene is TRBD1 (5 bases). Trimming shortened V by 0 bases and J by 5 bases, and 8 bases separated the two germline ends. Germline V gene data show CDR1 as SEHNR and CDR2 as FQNEAQ (reference sequence). This CDR3 contains 14 residues.

The genes are TRBV5-1 and TRBJ1-2; 8 positions agree with TRBD1. This CDR3 is built from 13 residues. Germline V gene lookup returns CDR1 SGHRS and CDR2 YFSETQ. Trimming cost V 6 bases and J 6 bases; bases outside gene matches: 7. CDR3 nucleotide sequence: TGCGCCAGCACTCCGACAGGGGAAAATGGCTACACCTTC. Amino acid sequence: CASTPTGENGYTF.

CDR3 nucleotides: TGTGCCAGCAGCTTGAAGAATAACGACCCCCACGAGCAGTACTTC. It yields the protein CASSLKNNDPHEQYF. This chain links TRBV5-4 with TRBJ2-7; D gene ambiguous. V was trimmed by 1 base and J by 5 bases, leaving 16 bases between them. CDR3 length: 15 residues. Per germline, CDR1 SGHNT and CDR2 YYREEE (reference sequence).

There are a few counts of this clonotype. The chain has TRBV18 and TRBJ1-5; no reliable D call. The CDR3 loop spans 13 amino acids. The V end was cut by 4 bases, the J end by 7 bases, with 11 bases between. CDR1 is KGHSH, CDR2 LQKENI, per germline. The CDR3 DNA is TGTGCCAGCTCACGGGGTCAAGTGCAGCCCCAGCATTTT. It yields the protein CASSRGQVQPQHF. The complete variable domain, with remaining parts taken from reference TRBV18 and TRBJ1-5, reads NAGVMQNPRHLVRRRGQEARLRCSPMKGHSHVYWYRQLPEEGLKFMVYLQKENIIDESGMPKERFSAEFPKEGPSILRIQQVVRGDSAAYFCASSRGQVQPQHFGDGTRLSIL.

At least ten counts were recorded for this clonotype. The chain employs TRBV25-1 and TRBJ2-5; 8 bases match TRBD2. V lost 3 bases to trimming and J lost 1 base; unmatched junction nucleotides: 4. Germline assignment: CDR1 MGHDK and CDR2 SYGVNS. The CDR3 sequence is 15 residues long. The CDR3 bases are TGTGCCAGCAGTGAGGGCGGGAGGATCCAAGAGACCCAGTACTTC. It codes for CASSEGGRIQETQYF. The whole variable domain, filled in from reference TRBV25-1 and TRBJ2-5, reads EADIYQTPRYLVIGTGKKITLECSQTMGHDKMYWYQQDPGMELHLIHYSYGVNSTEKGDLSSESTVSRIRTEHFPLTLESARPSHTSQYLCASSEGGRIQETQYFGPGTRLLVL.

This clonotype has at least ten counts. V is TRBV6-2 or TRBV6-3 and J is TRBJ1-5; perhaps TRBD1 as D (5 bases). Looked up from germline, CDR1 is MNHEY and CDR2 is SVGEGT. The CDR3 is 14 residues long. V was shortened by 5 bases and J by 1 base, with 9 bases between the two germline ends. CDR3 bases: TGTGCCAGCAGTGGGACCCGAAGCAATCAGCCCCAGCATTTT. It specifies CASSGTRSNQPQHF.

This clonotype was seen repeatedly, ten times or more. A junction boundary mismatches the germline segment, possibly from a read error. The V gene is TRBV7-7, the J gene TRBJ2-7; a weak D match, TRBD2 (6 bases). CDR1 SSHAT and CDR2 FNYEAQ come from the germline V gene (reference sequence). The CDR3 covers 15 residues. The CDR3 loop reads CASSLRAGPPYEQYF. The CDR3 coding sequence is TGTGCTAGCAGCCTACGTGCGGGGCCTCCCTACGAGCAGTACTTC.

V gene TRBV12-3 or TRBV12-4 combines with J gene TRBJ2-3; TRBD2 might be the D (5 bases). The CDR3 loop spans 15 amino acids. Trimming removed 5 bases at V and 2 bases at J, with 14 bases between. The CDR3 nucleotides read TGTGCCAGCAGTCCCGACGGGATTTACACAGATACGCAGTATTTT. Its protein product is CASSPDGIYTDTQYF.